Listed below are T cell receptor beta chains from one sample, sequenced in a study of blood T cell repertoires in COVID-19. Profiled with immunoSEQ multiplex PCR; TCRdb holds only in-frame clones, not every one. Among under 250,000 clones listed, about 80% were seen once. The specimen sequenced was PBMCs or T cells enriched from blood (not recorded which). The receptor set was obtained from a man aged 55 to 70 who had recovered from COVID-19. The CDR3 runs from the conserved cysteine through the conserved F or W. Fields, in order: clone size, D gene, J gene, V gene, CDR3 protein, CDR3 DNA. The D gene is left open where the match is weak. Clone size is stated in some rows and not others, as once, few, many or a class when expanded.

>-|-|TRBJ2-1|TRBV14
CASSYRVEQFF
TGTGCCAGCAGCTACAGGGTTGAGCAGTTCTTC
>-|-|TRBJ2-3|TRBV4-2
CASSQRGSTLSPTDTQYF
TGTGCCAGCAGCCAAAGGGGTTCTACCCTGAGTCCCACAGATACGCAGTATTTT
>-|-|TRBJ2-7|TRBV19
CASSGRGTYEQYF
TGTGCCAGTAGCGGCAGGGGAACTTACGAGCAGTACTTC
>-|-|TRBJ1-1|TRBV5-6
CASSPLSGVLNTEAFF
TGTGCCAGCAGCCCTTTGTCGGGGGTCCTGAACACTGAAGCTTTCTTT
>-|-|TRBJ2-7|TRBV24-1
CATSERCGVRSSSYEQYF
TGTGCCACCAGTGAACGTTGTGGCGTCAGGTCAAGCTCCTACGAGCAGTACTTC
>-|TRBD1|TRBJ2-1|TRBV27
CASTARTGGYNEQFF
TGTGCCAGCACCGCCCGGACAGGGGGCTACAATGAGCAGTTCTTC
>-|TRBD1|TRBJ1-4|TRBV9
CASSATGEKLFF
TGTGCCAGCAGCGCGACAGGGGAAAAACTGTTTTTT
>-|-|TRBJ1-2|TRBV27
CASSFGGNYGYTF
TGTGCCAGCAGTTTCGGAGGGAACTATGGCTACACCTTC
>few|-|TRBJ2-7|TRBV19
CASSTQESYEQYF
TGTGCCAGTAGCACACAGGAGTCCTACGAGCAGTACTTC
>-|TRBD1|TRBJ1-2|TRBV7-2
CASSSPQGGGYTF
TGTGCCAGCAGCTCCCCACAGGGGGGCGGCTACACCTTC
>-|-|TRBJ1-2|TRBV6-5
CASRDSNNYGYTF
TGTGCCAGCAGAGACAGTAATAACTATGGCTACACCTTC
>few|TRBD1|TRBJ1-4|TRBV7-9
CASSTDRGGEKLFF
TGTGCCAGCAGCACCGACAGGGGAGGGGAAAAACTGTTTTTT
>-|-|TRBJ1-1|TRBV27
CASSFSPRSTEAFF
TGTGCCAGCAGTTTTTCCCCCCGGTCCACTGAAGCTTTCTTT
>-|TRBD1|TRBJ1-1|TRBV4-1
CASSPGGGTEAFF
TGCGCCAGCAGCCCAGGGGGAGGCACTGAAGCTTTCTTT
>-|TRBD2|TRBJ2-1|TRBV23-1
CASSQSGSGGHGEQFF
TGCGCCAGCAGTCAATCGGGTAGCGGGGGTCACGGTGAGCAGTTCTTC
>-|TRBD1|TRBJ1-3|TRBV9
CASSVDLGQKGNTIYF
TGTGCCAGCAGCGTAGATTTGGGACAGAAAGGAAACACCATATATTTT
>-|-|TRBJ1-2|TRBV9
CASSVDGSVYGYTF
TGTGCCAGCAGCGTAGATGGGAGCGTTTATGGCTACACCTTC
>once|-|TRBJ2-4|TRBV14
CASSQVGGRNIQYF
TGTGCCAGCAGCCAAGTTGGGGGGAGGAACATTCAGTACTTC
>-|TRBD1|TRBJ1-2|TRBV6-2/TRBV6-3
CASSYGGQGAYGYTF
TGTGCCAGCAGTTACGGAGGACAGGGGGCCTATGGCTACACCTTC
>-|-|TRBJ2-3|TRBV5-1
CASSLARIGNLGTDTQYF
TGCGCCAGCAGCTTGGCCCGAATCGGGAATCTGGGCACAGATACGCAGTATTTT